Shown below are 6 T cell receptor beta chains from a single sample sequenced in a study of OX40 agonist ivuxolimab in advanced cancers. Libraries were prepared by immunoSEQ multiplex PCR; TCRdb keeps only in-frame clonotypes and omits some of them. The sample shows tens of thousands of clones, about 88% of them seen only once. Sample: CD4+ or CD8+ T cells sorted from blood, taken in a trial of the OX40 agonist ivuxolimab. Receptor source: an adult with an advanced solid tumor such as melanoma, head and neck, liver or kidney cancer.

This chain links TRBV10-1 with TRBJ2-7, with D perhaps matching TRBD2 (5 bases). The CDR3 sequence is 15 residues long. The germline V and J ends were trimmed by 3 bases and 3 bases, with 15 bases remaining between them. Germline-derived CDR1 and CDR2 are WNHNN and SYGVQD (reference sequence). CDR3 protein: CASSEAAGGFYEQYF. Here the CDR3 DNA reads TGCGCCAGCAGTGAAGCGGCAGGTGGGTTCTACGAGCAGTACTTC.

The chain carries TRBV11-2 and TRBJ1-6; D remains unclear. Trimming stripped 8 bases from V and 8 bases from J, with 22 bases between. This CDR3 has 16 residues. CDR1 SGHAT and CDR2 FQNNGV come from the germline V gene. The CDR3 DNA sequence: TGTGCCAGCCAACTGACTGAGGGCCGGGATCATTCACCCCTCCACTTT. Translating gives CASQLTEGRDHSPLHF.

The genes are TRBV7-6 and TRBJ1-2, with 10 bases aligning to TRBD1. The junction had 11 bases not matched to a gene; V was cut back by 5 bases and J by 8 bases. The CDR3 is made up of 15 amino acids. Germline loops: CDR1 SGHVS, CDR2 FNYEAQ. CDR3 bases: TGTGCCAGCAGCCTTTCCGGGACAGGGGAGGAAGGCTACACCTTC. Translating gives CASSLSGTGEEGYTF.

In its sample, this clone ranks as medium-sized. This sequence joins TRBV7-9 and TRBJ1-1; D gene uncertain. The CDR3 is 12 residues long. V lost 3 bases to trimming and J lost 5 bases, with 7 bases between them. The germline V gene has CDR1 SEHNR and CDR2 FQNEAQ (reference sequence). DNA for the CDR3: TGTGCCAGCAGCTTCCCAACGACTGAAGCTTTCTTT. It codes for CASSFPTTEAFF.

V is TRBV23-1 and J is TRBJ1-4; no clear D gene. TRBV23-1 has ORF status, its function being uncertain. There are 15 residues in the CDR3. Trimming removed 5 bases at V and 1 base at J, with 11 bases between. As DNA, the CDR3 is TGCGCCAGCAGTTTAGACAACGGAACTAATGAAAAACTGTTTTTT. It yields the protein CASSLDNGTNEKLFF.

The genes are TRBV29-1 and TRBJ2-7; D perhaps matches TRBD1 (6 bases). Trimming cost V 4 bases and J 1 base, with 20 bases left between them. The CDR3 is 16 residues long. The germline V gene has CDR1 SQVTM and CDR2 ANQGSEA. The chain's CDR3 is CSVVSVWDTYSYEQYF. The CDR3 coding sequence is TGCAGCGTTGTGTCGGTGTGGGACACCTATTCCTACGAGCAGTACTTC.